Here is one T cell receptor (beta chain) with its context. This specimen belongs to a study of blood T cell repertoires in COVID-19. Study in general: From T cells, B-cell-depleted T cells, or PBMCs came the material, which was cDNA or gDNA.

The CDR3 runs 15 residues. Trimming cost V 6 bases and J 7 bases, with 16 bases left between them. CDR1 is MNHEY and CDR2 is SVGAGI in the germline V gene. Using immunoSEQ multiplex PCR, the repertoire was profiled, and TCRdb retains in-frame clones only, with some absent. The profile shows about 90,000 clones, around 90% of them singletons. This sequence was found in an older woman with acute or convalescent COVID-19. Sequencing input: peripheral blood. V gene TRBV6-5 combines with J gene TRBJ1-6, with D perhaps TRBD1 (6 bases). The CDR3 coding sequence is TGTGCCAGCAGGTATATACAGGGTGGGAATTCACCCCTCCACTTT. Translated, it gives CASRYIQGGNSPLHF.